Below, one T cell receptor (beta chain) is given with its context. This entry is derived from a study of shared T cell receptors in the human thymus. With 0 bases clipped from V and 1 base from J, the junction kept 4 bases outside the gene matches. The CDR3 loop spans 17 amino acids. The germline gives CDR1 SGHDT, CDR2 YYEEEE. The method was immunoSEQ multiplex PCR; TCRdb's version includes in-frame clones alone and lacks a portion of them. The repertoire holds fewer than 700,000 clones, with around 89% as singletons. This same sample was also taken into another study, of human thymus T cells. That study adds: Thymus tissue for the work was resected from patients undergoing corrective heart surgery.

Sequenced input: thymocytes. The V call is TRBV5-6, the J call TRBJ2-2, with TRBD1 matching over 9 bases. The receptor's source is a boy in the first two years of life with a congenital heart defect. The CDR3 region is CASSLGPGQGNTGELFF. The CDR3 DNA follows: TGTGCCAGCAGCTTGGGGCCGGGACAGGGGAACACCGGGGAGCTGTTTTTT.